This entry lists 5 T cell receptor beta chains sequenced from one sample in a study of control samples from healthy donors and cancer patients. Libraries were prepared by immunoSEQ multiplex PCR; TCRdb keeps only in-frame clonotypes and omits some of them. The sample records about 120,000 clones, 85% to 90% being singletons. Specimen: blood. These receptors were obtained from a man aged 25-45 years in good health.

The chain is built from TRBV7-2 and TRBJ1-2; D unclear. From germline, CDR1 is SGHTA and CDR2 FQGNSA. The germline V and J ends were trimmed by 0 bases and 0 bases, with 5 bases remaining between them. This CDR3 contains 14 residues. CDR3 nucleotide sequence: TGTGCCAGCAGCTTAGCATCAGCTAACTATGGCTACACCTTC. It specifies CASSLASANYGYTF. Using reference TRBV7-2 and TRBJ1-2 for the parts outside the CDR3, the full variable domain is GAGVSQSPSNKVTEKGKDVELRCDPISGHTALYWYRQSLGQGLEFLIYFQGNSAPDKSGLPSDRFSAERTGGSVSTLTIQRTQQEDSAVYLCASSLASANYGYTFGSGTRLTVV.

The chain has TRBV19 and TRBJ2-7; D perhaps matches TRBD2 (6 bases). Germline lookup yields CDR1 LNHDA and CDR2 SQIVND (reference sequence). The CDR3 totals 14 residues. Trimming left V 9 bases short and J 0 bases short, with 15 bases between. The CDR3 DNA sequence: TGTGCCAGCAGAAGGGACGGGAGCTCCTACGAGCAGTACTTC. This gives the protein CASRRDGSSYEQYF.

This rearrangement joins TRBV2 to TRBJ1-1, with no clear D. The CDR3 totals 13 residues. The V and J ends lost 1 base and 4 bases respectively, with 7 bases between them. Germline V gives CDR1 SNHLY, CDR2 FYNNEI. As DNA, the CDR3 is TGTGCCAGCAGTGAAGGGCAGATCACTGAAGCTTTCTTT. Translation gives CASSEGQITEAFF.

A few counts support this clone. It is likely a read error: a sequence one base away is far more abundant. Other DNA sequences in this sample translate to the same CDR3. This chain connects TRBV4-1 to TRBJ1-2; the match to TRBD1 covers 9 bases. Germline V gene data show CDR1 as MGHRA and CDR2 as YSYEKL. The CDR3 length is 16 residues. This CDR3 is CATSQGRGGQGEGYTF. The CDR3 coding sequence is TGCGCCACCAGCCAAGGGAGGGGGGGACAGGGTGAAGGCTACACCTTC.

CDR3: CATSADRDQETQYF. The CDR3 DNA reads as TGTGCCACCAGTGCGGACAGGGACCAAGAGACCCAGTACTTC. The chain links TRBV24-1 to TRBJ2-5; 8 bases are shared with TRBD1. Germline V gene lookup returns CDR1 KGHDR and CDR2 SFDVKD. J gave up 0 bases and V 5 bases, and 1 base lay outside the gene matches. The CDR3 runs 14 residues.